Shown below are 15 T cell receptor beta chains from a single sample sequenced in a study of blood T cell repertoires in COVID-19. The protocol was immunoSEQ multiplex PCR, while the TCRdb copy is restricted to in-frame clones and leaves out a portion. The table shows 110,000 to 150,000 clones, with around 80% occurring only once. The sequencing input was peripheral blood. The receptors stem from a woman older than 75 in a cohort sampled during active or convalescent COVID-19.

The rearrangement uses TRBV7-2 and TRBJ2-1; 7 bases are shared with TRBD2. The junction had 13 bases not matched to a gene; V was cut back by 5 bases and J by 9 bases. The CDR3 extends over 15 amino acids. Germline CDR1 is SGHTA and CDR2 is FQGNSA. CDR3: CASSLTGEGLAEQFF. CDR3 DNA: TGTGCCAGCAGCCTAACCGGGGAGGGTCTCGCTGAGCAGTTCTTC.

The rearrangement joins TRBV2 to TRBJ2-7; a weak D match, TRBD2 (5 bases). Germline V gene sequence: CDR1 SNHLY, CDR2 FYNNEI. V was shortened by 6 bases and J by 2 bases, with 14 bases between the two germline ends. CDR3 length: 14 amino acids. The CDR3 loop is CASSTRTVTYEQYV. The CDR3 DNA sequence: TGTGCCAGCAGCACTAGGACGGTCACCTACGAGCAGTACGTC.

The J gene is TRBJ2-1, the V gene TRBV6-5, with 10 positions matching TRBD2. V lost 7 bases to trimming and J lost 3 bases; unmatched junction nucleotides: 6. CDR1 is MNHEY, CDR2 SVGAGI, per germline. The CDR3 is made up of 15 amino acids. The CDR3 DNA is TGTGCCAGCAAGCCAATAGCGGGGGGCTACAATGAGCAGTTCTTC. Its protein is CASKPIAGGYNEQFF.

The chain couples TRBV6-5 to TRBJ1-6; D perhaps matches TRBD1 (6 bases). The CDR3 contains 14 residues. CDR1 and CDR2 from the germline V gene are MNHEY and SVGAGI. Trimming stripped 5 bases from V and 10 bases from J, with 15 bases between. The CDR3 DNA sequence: TGTGCCAGCAGTAAGCACAGGGAAAGCTCACCCCTCCACTTT. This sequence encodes CASSKHRESSPLHF.

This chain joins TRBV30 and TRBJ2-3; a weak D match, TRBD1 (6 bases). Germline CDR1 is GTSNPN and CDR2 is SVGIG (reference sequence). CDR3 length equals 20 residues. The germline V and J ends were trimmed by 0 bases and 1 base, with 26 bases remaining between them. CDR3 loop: CAWSVSLGPTQGAGTDTQYF. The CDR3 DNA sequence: TGTGCCTGGAGTGTTTCCCTCGGGCCTACACAGGGCGCTGGCACAGATACGCAGTATTTT.

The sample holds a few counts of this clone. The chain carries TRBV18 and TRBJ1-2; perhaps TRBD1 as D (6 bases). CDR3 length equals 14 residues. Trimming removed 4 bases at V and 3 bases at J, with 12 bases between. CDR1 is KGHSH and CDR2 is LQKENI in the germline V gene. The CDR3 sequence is CASSRGQTDYGYTF. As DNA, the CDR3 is TGTGCCAGCTCACGAGGACAGACCGACTATGGCTACACCTTC.

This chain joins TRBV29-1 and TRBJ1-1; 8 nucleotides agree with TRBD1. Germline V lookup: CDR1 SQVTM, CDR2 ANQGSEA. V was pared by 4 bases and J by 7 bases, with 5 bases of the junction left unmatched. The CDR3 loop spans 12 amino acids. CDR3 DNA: TGCAGCGTTGGGACAGGGAGTCTTGAAGCTTTCTTT. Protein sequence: CSVGTGSLEAFF.

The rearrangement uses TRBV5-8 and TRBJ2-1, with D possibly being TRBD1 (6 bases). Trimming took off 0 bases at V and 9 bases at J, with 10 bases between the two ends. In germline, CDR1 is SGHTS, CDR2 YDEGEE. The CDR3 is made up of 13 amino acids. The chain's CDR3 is CASSLAFRGEQFF. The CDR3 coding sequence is TGTGCCAGCAGCTTGGCCTTCAGGGGTGAGCAGTTCTTC.

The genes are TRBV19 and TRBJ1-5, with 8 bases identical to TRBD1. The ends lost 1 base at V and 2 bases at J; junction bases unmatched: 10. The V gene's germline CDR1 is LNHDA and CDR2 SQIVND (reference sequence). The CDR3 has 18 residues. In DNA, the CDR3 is TGTGCCAGTAGTATAGTCAGGGGGCCCGCCGGGGGCAATCAGCCCCAGCATTTT. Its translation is CASSIVRGPAGGNQPQHF.

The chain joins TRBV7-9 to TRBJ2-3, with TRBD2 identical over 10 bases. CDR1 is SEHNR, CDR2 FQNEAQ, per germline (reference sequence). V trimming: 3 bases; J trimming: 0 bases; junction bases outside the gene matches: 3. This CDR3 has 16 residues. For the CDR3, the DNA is TGTGCCAGCAGCTTCACTAGCGGGGCAAGCACAGATACGCAGTATTTT. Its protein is CASSFTSGASTDTQYF.

CDR3 DNA: TGCGCCAGCAGCCGGGCAGGGGGCGGAATACTGCCCTATGGCTACACCTTC. Residues: CASSRAGGGILPYGYTF. The J gene is TRBJ1-2, the V gene TRBV5-1; 8 nucleotides agree with TRBD1. V dropped 4 bases and J dropped 4; count of bases not matched to a gene: 15. The germline gives CDR1 SGHRS, CDR2 YFSETQ. CDR3 length equals 17 residues.

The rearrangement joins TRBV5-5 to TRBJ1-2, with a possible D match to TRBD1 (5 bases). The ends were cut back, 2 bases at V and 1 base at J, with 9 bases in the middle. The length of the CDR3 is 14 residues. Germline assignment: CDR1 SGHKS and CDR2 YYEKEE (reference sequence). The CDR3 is CASSFGHYNYGYTF. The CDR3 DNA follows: TGTGCCAGCAGCTTTGGACACTATAACTATGGCTACACCTTC.

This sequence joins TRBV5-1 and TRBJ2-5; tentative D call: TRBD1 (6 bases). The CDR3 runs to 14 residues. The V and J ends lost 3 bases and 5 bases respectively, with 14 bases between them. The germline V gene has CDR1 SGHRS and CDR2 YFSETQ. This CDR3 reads CASSSHPGQETQYF. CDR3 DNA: TGCGCCAGCAGCTCCCACCCCGGACAGGAGACCCAGTACTTC.

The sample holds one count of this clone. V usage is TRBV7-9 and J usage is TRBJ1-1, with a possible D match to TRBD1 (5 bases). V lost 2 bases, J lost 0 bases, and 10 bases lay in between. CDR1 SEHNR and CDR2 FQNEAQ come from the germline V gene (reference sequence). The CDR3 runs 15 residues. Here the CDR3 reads CASSLRQRMNTEAFF. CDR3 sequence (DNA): TGTGCCAGCAGCTTACGACAGCGTATGAACACTGAAGCTTTCTTT.

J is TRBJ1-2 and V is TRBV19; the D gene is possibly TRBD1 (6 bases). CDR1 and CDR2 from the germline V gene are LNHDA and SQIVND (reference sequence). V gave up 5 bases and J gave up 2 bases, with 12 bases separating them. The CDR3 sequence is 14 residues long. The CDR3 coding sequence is TGTGCCAGTAGTCGCCCGGACAGAAACTATGGCTACACCTTC. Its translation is CASSRPDRNYGYTF.